The 20 T cell receptor beta chains presented below share a single source sample, sequenced in a study of cytomegalovirus exposure and HLA in healthy donors. The assay was immunoSEQ multiplex PCR, and TCRdb's table has in-frame clones only and misses some. Among over 200,000 clones listed, 85% to 90% were seen once. The specimen sequenced was PBMCs. These receptor sequences come from a woman in her late teens or twenties in good health and CMV-seronegative.

The rearrangement joins TRBV6-4 to TRBJ1-2, with D hard to call. The V gene lost 0 bases and the J gene lost 8 bases, with 13 bases spanning the gap. The CDR3 loop spans 14 amino acids. The germline V gene encodes CDR1 MRHNA and CDR2 SNTAGT. The CDR3 here is CASSDSTRSGGYTF. Here the CDR3 DNA reads TGTGCCAGCAGTGACTCCACACGATCCGGGGGCTACACCTTC.

The J gene is TRBJ2-1, the V gene TRBV11-2, with TRBD1 identical over 8 bases. V shed 4 bases, J shed 5 bases, and the junction held 13 bases outside the gene matches. Germline V lookup: CDR1 SGHAT, CDR2 FQNNGV. This CDR3 contains 17 residues. CDR3 nucleotide sequence: TGTGCCAGCAGCTCCTTTATCGACAGGGGTCGAAACAATGAGCAGTTCTTC. Translation: CASSSFIDRGRNNEQFF.

The V and J genes are TRBV28 and TRBJ2-7; TRBD1 aligns across 9 bases. Losses at the gene ends were 6 bases for V and 5 bases for J; bases not matched to a gene: 8. The CDR3 runs to 14 residues. Germline CDR1 and CDR2: MDHEN and SYDVKM. The chain's CDR3 is CASRSTGGENEQYF. CDR3 DNA: TGTGCCAGCAGGTCAACAGGGGGCGAGAACGAGCAGTACTTC. The whole variable domain, filled in from reference TRBV28 and TRBJ2-7, reads DVKVTQSSRYLVKRTGEKVFLECVQDMDHENMFWYRQDPGLGLRLIYFSYDVKMKEKGDIPEGYSVSREKKERFSLILESASTNQTSMYLCASRSTGGENEQYFGPGTRLTVT.

The J gene is TRBJ2-7, the V gene TRBV5-5, with D perhaps matching TRBD1 (7 bases). The CDR3 runs to 15 residues. The germline V gene encodes CDR1 SGHKS and CDR2 YYEKEE (reference sequence). Trimming stripped 4 bases from V and 5 bases from J, with 19 bases between. The CDR3 loop is CASSPGVGQHNEQYF. As DNA, the CDR3 is TGTGCCAGCAGCCCGGGAGTGGGACAGCATAACGAGCAGTACTTC.

The chain uses TRBV7-9 and TRBJ2-3; TRBD1 matches 7 bases. In germline, CDR1 is SEHNR, CDR2 FQNEAQ (reference sequence). CDR3 length equals 16 residues. V trimming: 5 bases; J trimming: 0 bases; junction bases outside the gene matches: 8. CDR3 nucleotides: TGTGCCAGCAGCCCATGGGGACAGACTAGCACAGATACGCAGTATTTT. Its translation: CASSPWGQTSTDTQYF.

The chain is built from TRBV4-1 and TRBJ1-2; no clear D gene. With 0 bases removed from V and 4 bases from J, the gap between germline ends came to 9 bases. Germline CDR1 MGHRA, CDR2 YSYEKL. CDR3 length: 14 amino acids. The CDR3 sequence is CASSQEGAGYGYTF. CDR3 nucleotide sequence: TGCGCCAGCAGCCAAGAAGGAGCGGGCTATGGCTACACCTTC.

The J gene is TRBJ2-7, the V gene TRBV28; 7 bases match TRBD1. Unmatched junction bases numbered 12, after V lost 5 bases and J lost 5 bases. This CDR3 has 15 amino acids. CDR1 is MDHEN and CDR2 is SYDVKM in the germline V gene. CDR3 in amino acids: CASSPPRGGLDEQYF. DNA for the CDR3: TGTGCCAGCAGTCCCCCTCGAGGGGGCTTGGACGAGCAGTACTTC.

The chain is built from TRBV30 and TRBJ2-1, with a possible D match to TRBD2 (5 bases). With 1 base removed from V and 8 bases from J, the gap between germline ends came to 18 bases. The V gene's germline CDR1 is GTSNPN and CDR2 SVGIG (reference sequence). The CDR3 runs 15 residues. CDR3 coding DNA: TGTGCCTGGAGTGGGTCGAGCGGCGACGTACATGAGCAGTTCTTC. This translates into CAWSGSSGDVHEQFF.

This clone was seen just once. The chain is built from TRBV13 and TRBJ2-7; 9 nucleotides line up with TRBD2. The CDR3 is made up of 14 amino acids. With 5 bases clipped from V and 2 bases from J, the junction kept 4 bases outside the gene matches. CDR1 and CDR2 from the germline V gene are PRHDT and FYEKMQ (reference sequence). The CDR3 bases are TGTGCCAGCAGCCCTAGCGGGGCGACCTACGAGCAGTACTTC. Encoded protein: CASSPSGATYEQYF.

In DNA, the CDR3 is TGTGCCTGGAGTGTATGGGACTTAGGAAACACCATATATTTT. Amino acid sequence: CAWSVWDLGNTIYF. This chain joins TRBV30 and TRBJ1-3, with D possibly matching TRBD1 (5 bases). From germline, CDR1 is GTSNPN and CDR2 SVGIG (reference sequence). Trimming shortened V by 0 bases and J by 4 bases, and 10 bases separated the two germline ends. The CDR3 consists of 14 residues.

The chain has TRBV9 and TRBJ2-7; D might be TRBD1 (5 bases). V was pared by 0 bases and J by 0 bases, with 10 bases between. This CDR3 comprises 15 residues. Germline V lookup: CDR1 SGDLS, CDR2 YYNGEE. The CDR3, as DNA: TGTGCCAGCAGCGTAGGACAGAACCCCTCCTACGAGCAGTACTTC. It specifies CASSVGQNPSYEQYF.

Only a few counts were recorded for this clone. The V call is TRBV9, the J call TRBJ2-3; tentative D call: TRBD1 (5 bases). This CDR3 spans 14 amino acids. Germline CDR1 and CDR2: SGDLS and YYNGEE. V lost 3 bases and J 3 bases, leaving 11 bases between the germline ends. Here the CDR3 DNA reads TGTGCCAGCAGCGGGGGCTCCAGGACAGATACGCAGTATTTT. Translating gives CASSGGSRTDTQYF.

The CDR3 coding sequence is TGCGCCAGCAGTGAGTTAGCGAGAGAGACCCAGTACTTC. Translation: CASSELARETQYF. The chain has TRBV10-2 and TRBJ2-5, with D possibly TRBD2 on 5 matching bases. V was clipped by 1 base and J by 4 bases, with 7 bases between them. There are 13 residues in the CDR3. CDR1 WSHSY and CDR2 SAAADI come from the germline V gene.

The chain employs TRBV5-6 and TRBJ1-1; D may be TRBD1 (5 bases). The CDR3 has 12 residues. CDR1 is SGHDT, CDR2 YYEEEE, per germline. V lost 3 bases to trimming and J lost 13 bases, with 16 bases between them. CDR3 coding DNA: TGTGCCAGCAGCTCACACGACAGTAATGATTTCTTT. It specifies CASSSHDSNDFF.

The chain has TRBV28 and TRBJ2-7, with 11 bases that match TRBD1. The CDR3 is made up of 16 amino acids. Germline V gene data show CDR1 as MDHEN and CDR2 as SYDVKM. The junction had 9 bases not matched to a gene; V was cut back by 3 bases and J by 5 bases. CDR3 DNA sequence: TGTGCCAGCAGTTTCCTACCGGGACAGGGGGTCCACGAGCAGTACTTC. Its protein is CASSFLPGQGVHEQYF. Filled out from reference TRBV28 and TRBJ2-7, the complete variable domain reads DVKVTQSSRYLVKRTGEKVFLECVQDMDHENMFWYRQDPGLGLRLIYFSYDVKMKEKGDIPEGYSVSREKKERFSLILESASTNQTSMYLCASSFLPGQGVHEQYFGPGTRLTVT.

The chain carries TRBV27 and TRBJ1-2, with D hard to call. The V gene's germline CDR1 is MNHEY and CDR2 SMNVEV (reference sequence). The CDR3 runs 16 residues. Trimming pared 5 bases from V and 4 bases from J, leaving 20 bases between. Written as DNA, the CDR3 is TGTGCCAGCAGTGCCTGGGAGGGCCTGACTCCCTATGGCTACACCTTC. Residues: CASSAWEGLTPYGYTF.

CDR3 amino acids: CASRGGSGSEETQYF. CDR3 sequence (DNA): TGCGCCAGCCGCGGCGGGTCCGGGTCGGAAGAGACCCAGTACTTC. The V call is TRBV5-1, the J call TRBJ2-5, with a possible D match to TRBD2 (5 bases). This CDR3 spans 15 amino acids. Trimming pared 7 bases from V and 3 bases from J, leaving 19 bases between. CDR1 is SGHRS, CDR2 YFSETQ, per germline.

The rearrangement joins TRBV29-1 to TRBJ1-1; 7 bases match TRBD1. Losses at the gene ends were 7 bases for V and 4 bases for J; bases not matched to a gene: 9. The CDR3 consists of 13 residues. Germline V gene data show CDR1 as SQVTM and CDR2 as ANQGSEA. The CDR3 here is CSGGQASGTEAFF. In DNA, the CDR3 is TGCAGCGGTGGACAGGCATCGGGCACTGAAGCTTTCTTT.

CDR3 residues: CASSAELADSTDTQYF. CDR3 sequence (DNA): TGTGCCAGCAGCGCCGAACTAGCGGATAGTACAGATACGCAGTATTTT. The rearrangement uses TRBV9 and TRBJ2-3; 8 bases fit TRBD2. CDR1 and CDR2 from the germline V gene are SGDLS and YYNGEE. The V gene end was trimmed by 3 bases and the J gene end by 3 bases; junction bases not matched to a gene: 9. The CDR3 length is 16 residues.

The chain carries TRBV27 and TRBJ2-1, with 9 nucleotides matching TRBD2. Germline V gene data show CDR1 as MNHEY and CDR2 as SMNVEV (reference sequence). CDR3 length: 15 amino acids. With V trimmed by 3 bases and J by 7 bases, 7 bases remained unmatched. The CDR3 region has the DNA TGTGCCAGCAGTTTGTCTAGCGGGGTCATTAATGAGCAGTTCTTC. Translating it yields CASSLSSGVINEQFF.